These 27 T cell receptor beta chains originate from one sample sequenced in a study of blood T cell repertoires in COVID-19. This table comes from immunoSEQ multiplex PCR, and its TCRdb copy is limited to in-frame clones, with some not included. The sample has some 99,000 clones; around 78% are singletons. The sequenced sample consisted of peripheral blood. These receptors were collected from a woman in her sixties with acute or convalescent COVID-19.

The CDR3: CASSEGTGSRTEAFF. The CDR3, as DNA: TGTGCCAGCAGTGAAGGGACAGGGAGTAGGACTGAAGCTTTCTTT. V is TRBV6-1 and J is TRBJ1-1, with TRBD1 matching 8 bases. Germline CDR1 MNHNS, CDR2 SASEGT. The CDR3 sequence is 15 residues long. Trimming took 1 base from V and 5 from J; bases not matched to a gene: 6.

The rearrangement joins TRBV4-1 to TRBJ1-5; 10 bases map to TRBD1. Germline trimming cut 0 bases from V and 4 bases from J; bases unmatched to any gene: 6. The CDR3 loop spans 17 amino acids. Germline lookup yields CDR1 MGHRA and CDR2 YSYEKL. This chain's CDR3 is CASSQEHRDRGNQPQHF. The DNA of the CDR3 is TGCGCCAGCAGCCAAGAACACCGGGACAGGGGAAATCAGCCCCAGCATTTT.

In its sample, this clone ranks as medium-sized. The V and J genes are TRBV15 and TRBJ1-2, with 11 positions matching TRBD1. Germline V lookup: CDR1 LNHNV, CDR2 YYDKDF (reference sequence). Trimming took 4 bases from V and 8 from J; bases not matched to a gene: 9. The CDR3 runs 15 residues. The CDR3 reads CATSMDRGPYAGYTF. CDR3 nucleotide sequence: TGTGCCACCAGCATGGACAGGGGGCCTTATGCGGGCTACACCTTC.

The chain combines TRBV19 with TRBJ2-3, with 7 bases that match TRBD1. J gave up 7 bases and V 3 bases, and 4 bases lay outside the gene matches. Germline V gene lookup returns CDR1 LNHDA and CDR2 SQIVND (reference sequence). This CDR3 is 13 amino acids long. The CDR3 is CASSIRGRNTQYF. The CDR3 nucleotides are TGTGCCAGTAGTATTAGGGGGCGGAATACGCAGTATTTT.

The chain has TRBV18 and TRBJ2-5, with TRBD1 matching 8 bases. V gave up 8 bases and J gave up 5 bases; unmatched junction bases: 10. Germline V gives CDR1 KGHSH, CDR2 LQKENI. There are 14 residues in the CDR3. CDR3 region: CASNLQGVMETQYF. The CDR3 DNA sequence: TGTGCCAGCAACTTACAGGGGGTAATGGAGACCCAGTACTTC.

A single count supports this clone. The V and J genes are TRBV13 and TRBJ2-7; 9 bases fit TRBD2. J gave up 6 bases and V 5 bases, and 11 bases lay outside the gene matches. The CDR3 has 15 residues. Germline V CDR1 and CDR2: PRHDT, FYEKMQ (reference sequence). The CDR3 sequence is CASSQTGLAAGEQYF. CDR3 coding DNA: TGTGCCAGCAGCCAAACGGGACTAGCCGCGGGCGAGCAGTACTTC.

CDR3 loop: CASSLAGRAPETQYF. CDR3 DNA: TGTGCCAGCAGCTTGGCCGGGAGGGCCCCGGAGACCCAGTACTTC. This chain uses TRBV5-4 with TRBJ2-5, with 8 positions matching TRBD2. The CDR3 length is 15 residues. The J segment lost 5 bases and the V segment lost 0 bases, leaving 6 bases of the junction unmatched. The germline V gene encodes CDR1 SGHNT and CDR2 YYREEE (reference sequence). The complete variable domain, with remaining parts taken from reference TRBV5-4 and TRBJ2-5, reads ETGVTQSPTHLIKTRGQQVTLRCSSQSGHNTVSWYQQALGQGPQFIFQYYREEENGRGNFPPRFSGLQFPNYSSELNVNALELDDSALYLCASSLAGRAPETQYFGPGTRLLVL.

In its sample, this clone was seen a few times. This sequence joins TRBV7-2 and TRBJ2-2, with D tentatively TRBD2 (6 bases). The CDR3 spans 15 residues. V lost 5 bases to trimming and J lost 5 bases, with 15 bases between them. Germline V gives CDR1 SGHTA, CDR2 FQGNSA. The CDR3 reads CASSSRVAATGELFF. As DNA, the CDR3 is TGTGCCAGCAGCAGCCGGGTAGCGGCTACCGGGGAGCTGTTTTTT. Together with reference TRBV7-2 and TRBJ2-2, the CDR3 gives the full variable domain: GAGVSQSPSNKVTEKGKDVELRCDPISGHTALYWYRQSLGQGLEFLIYFQGNSAPDKSGLPSDRFSAERTGGSVSTLTIQRTQQEDSAVYLCASSSRVAATGELFFGEGSRLTVL.

The chain joins TRBV7-9 to TRBJ1-4; D is possibly TRBD1 (5 bases). The V end lost 2 bases, the J end lost 7 bases, and 11 bases lay between the germline ends. The length of the CDR3 is 14 residues. From germline, CDR1 is SEHNR and CDR2 FQNEAQ (reference sequence). The CDR3 nucleotides are TGTGCCAGCAGCTTACGCGGGGGAGGTGAAAAACTGTTTTTT. Its translation: CASSLRGGGEKLFF. Full variable domain (remainder filled in from reference TRBV7-9 and TRBJ1-4): DTGVSQNPRHKITKRGQNVTFRCDPISEHNRLYWYRQTLGQGPEFLTYFQNEAQLEKSRLLSDRFSAERPKGSFSTLEIQRTEQGDSAMYLCASSLRGGGEKLFFGSGTQLSVL.

The rearrangement links TRBV5-1 to TRBJ1-1; 8 bases match TRBD1. The germline V gene has CDR1 SGHRS and CDR2 YFSETQ. The CDR3 has 16 residues. Trimming cost V 2 bases and J 1 base; bases outside gene matches: 7. The CDR3 DNA reads TGCGCCAGCAGCTTTTCAGGGGGCGAGGCGAACACTGAAGCTTTCTTT. Translated: CASSFSGGEANTEAFF.

The chain is built from TRBV19 and TRBJ1-3; no clear D gene. Trimming removed 3 bases at V and 0 bases at J, with 6 bases between. CDR1 and CDR2 (germline): LNHDA, SQIVND (reference sequence). The CDR3 spans 14 residues. In nucleotides, the CDR3 is TGTGCCAGTAGTATCGGTTACTCTGGAAACACCATATATTTT. Protein: CASSIGYSGNTIYF.

This clone was counted between two and nine times. This chain links TRBV11-3 with TRBJ2-7; no clear D gene. Germline CDR1 and CDR2: SGHNT and YENEEA. V lost 0 bases to trimming and J lost 3 bases, with 6 bases between them. The CDR3 covers 13 residues. DNA of the CDR3: TGTGCCAGCAGCTTAGAACAGAACTACGAGCAGTACTTC. This codes for CASSLEQNYEQYF.

This chain uses TRBV12-3 or TRBV12-4 with TRBJ2-5; D perhaps matches TRBD2 (6 bases). Between the trimmed V and J ends, which lost 5 bases and 5 bases, there was a span of 12 bases. The CDR3 consists of 13 residues. Here the CDR3 reads CASSRLGGETQYF. CDR3 in DNA: TGTGCCAGCAGTCGACTAGGTGGGGAGACCCAGTACTTC.

This chain joins TRBV7-9 and TRBJ1-5; perhaps TRBD1 as D (5 bases). There are 14 residues in the CDR3. V was clipped by 3 bases and J by 4 bases, with 10 bases between them. Germline V gene sequence: CDR1 SEHNR, CDR2 FQNEAQ (reference sequence). CDR3 DNA sequence: TGTGCCAGCAGCTTCGGAGGGGCTAATCAGCCCCAGCATTTT. Translating gives CASSFGGANQPQHF.

The chain has TRBV2 and TRBJ1-1; D is uncertain. Looked up from germline, CDR1 is SNHLY and CDR2 is FYNNEI. This CDR3 has 14 amino acids. Trimming removed 7 bases at V and 0 bases at J, with 12 bases between. The chain's CDR3 is CASNQIPLNTEAFF. The CDR3 DNA is TGTGCCAGCAACCAGATACCTTTGAACACTGAAGCTTTCTTT.

The count of this clone is one. V is TRBV30 and J is TRBJ1-5; D is ambiguous. The V gene's germline CDR1 is GTSNPN and CDR2 SVGIG (reference sequence). There are 13 residues in the CDR3. V lost 2 bases and J 0 bases, leaving 5 bases between the germline ends. CDR3 DNA sequence: TGTGCCTGGAGTTTAGATAGCAATCAGCCCCAGCATTTT. Translated: CAWSLDSNQPQHF.

The rearrangement uses TRBV7-8 and TRBJ2-4; 8 bases map to TRBD1. The V segment lost 5 bases and the J segment 1 base; nucleotides outside the gene matches: 7. The CDR3 is 16 residues long. Looked up from germline, CDR1 is SGHVS and CDR2 is FQNEAQ. The CDR3 sequence: CASSNQGAMAKNIQYF. Here the CDR3 DNA reads TGTGCCAGCAGCAACCAGGGGGCCATGGCCAAAAACATTCAGTACTTC.

The V and J genes are TRBV10-3 and TRBJ1-6; 9 bases line up with TRBD1. This CDR3 is built from 13 residues. Trimming cost V 9 bases and J 8 bases; bases outside gene matches: 5. CDR1 is ENHRY and CDR2 is SYGVKD in the germline V gene. The CDR3 reads CAITGGVDSPLHF. In DNA form, the CDR3 reads TGTGCCATTACAGGGGGCGTCGATTCACCCCTCCACTTT.

This chain connects TRBV27 to TRBJ2-1; D possibly corresponds to TRBD1 (5 bases). V was cut by 6 bases and J by 8 bases, with 17 bases left in between. CDR1 and CDR2 from the germline V gene are MNHEY and SMNVEV (reference sequence). The CDR3 is made up of 14 amino acids. CDR3 nucleotides: TGTGCCAGCAGCCTAACGACCCCCAGGGATGAGCAGTTCTTC. This encodes CASSLTTPRDEQFF.

The genes are TRBV27 and TRBJ1-2, with 7 bases lining up with TRBD1. J lost 7 bases, V lost 4 bases, and 6 bases had no gene match. In germline, CDR1 is MNHEY, CDR2 SMNVEV (reference sequence). The CDR3 consists of 13 residues. CDR3 in DNA: TGTGCCAGCAGTTCAACGGGACAGCTTGGCTACACCTTC. It translates to CASSSTGQLGYTF.

The rearrangement links TRBV11-2 to TRBJ1-6; no clear D. The CDR3 spans 15 residues. Trimming left V 5 bases short and J 5 bases short, with 13 bases between. Germline-derived CDR1 and CDR2 are SGHAT and FQNNGV. The CDR3: CASSPEWGDNSPLHF. DNA of the CDR3: TGTGCCAGCAGCCCCGAATGGGGAGATAATTCACCCCTCCACTTT.

The chain is built from TRBV25-1 and TRBJ2-3, with TRBD1 matching over 7 bases. V shed 8 bases, J shed 4 bases, and the junction held 9 bases outside the gene matches. Germline V gene lookup returns CDR1 MGHDK and CDR2 SYGVNS. The CDR3 has 14 residues. The CDR3 sequence: CASGRRQGADTQYF. CDR3 coding DNA: TGTGCCAGCGGAAGGCGACAGGGCGCAGATACGCAGTATTTT.

The chain is built from TRBV6-2 or TRBV6-3 and TRBJ1-5, with TRBD1 matching over 8 bases. In germline, CDR1 is MNHEY, CDR2 SVGEGT. The ends lost 4 bases at V and 4 bases at J; junction bases unmatched: 3. The CDR3 length is 14 residues. CDR3 bases: TGTGCCAGCAGTTTCAGACAGGGGAATCAGCCCCAGCATTTT. It yields the protein CASSFRQGNQPQHF.

This clone occurred a few times. The chain carries TRBV3-1 (or the pseudogene TRBV3-2) and TRBJ2-7; tentatively, D is TRBD2 (5 bases). V gave up 2 bases and J gave up 6 bases, with 11 bases separating them. CDR3 length: 13 amino acids. Germline V gene lookup returns CDR1 LGHDT and CDR2 YNNKEL (reference sequence). As DNA, the CDR3 is TGTGCCAGCAGCCAAAGCGGATGGGGCGAGCAGTACTTC. This sequence encodes CASSQSGWGEQYF.

The chain recombines TRBV7-6 with TRBJ1-1; D may be TRBD1 (5 bases). The CDR3 sequence is 13 residues long. Trimming removed 1 base from V and 9 bases from J, with 12 bases in between. Per the germline V gene, CDR1 is SGHVS and CDR2 is FNYEAQ. CDR3 loop: CASSLVSVDKAFF. The CDR3 DNA reads as TGTGCCAGCAGCTTAGTGTCAGTGGACAAAGCTTTCTTT.

The J gene is TRBJ1-5, the V gene TRBV2, with TRBD1 as a possible D gene (6 bases). The CDR3 has 14 residues. The V and J ends lost 3 bases and 8 bases respectively, with 14 bases between them. Per germline, CDR1 SNHLY and CDR2 FYNNEI. The CDR3 nucleotides are TGTGCCAGCAGTGACAACAGGGAATCCGAGCCCCAGCATTTT. It encodes CASSDNRESEPQHF. Variable domain in full (rest from reference TRBV2 and TRBJ1-5): EPEVTQTPSHQVTQMGQEVILRCVPISNHLYFYWYRQILGQKVEFLVSFYNNEISEKSEIFDDQFSVERPDGSNFTLKIRSTKLEDSAMYFCASSDNRESEPQHFGDGTRLSIL.

The CDR3 DNA follows: TGCAGCGTTTCTAGCGGGGGGGCGAATACGCAGTATTTT. It translates to CSVSSGGANTQYF. This chain links TRBV29-1 with TRBJ2-3; 12 bases are shared with TRBD2. This CDR3 spans 13 amino acids. CDR1 is SQVTM, CDR2 ANQGSEA, per germline. The ends lost 5 bases at V and 7 bases at J; junction bases unmatched: 4.